Below are 20 T cell receptor beta chains sequenced from a single sample in a study of cytomegalovirus exposure and HLA in healthy donors. Researchers ran the PCR with 60 Vbeta and 13 Jbeta primers. Measured with immunoSEQ multiplex PCR; TCRdb has only the in-frame clones, and not every one. The sample records roughly 130,000 clones, roughly 70% being singletons. The sample comprised PBMCs. All receptors derive from a man aged 40-55 years in good health and CMV-seropositive.

On this clone: This same CDR3 is encoded by further DNA sequences in the sample. The gene calls are TRBV15 and TRBJ1-5; D not resolved. This CDR3 has 14 amino acids. Looked up from germline, CDR1 is LNHNV and CDR2 is YYDKDF (reference sequence). V dropped 5 bases and J dropped 1 base, with 9 bases sitting between them. The CDR3 loop reads CATSRGQSNQPQHF. DNA of the CDR3: TGTGCCACCAGCCGAGGGCAGAGCAATCAGCCCCAGCATTTT.

The V gene is TRBV9, the J gene TRBJ2-2; 10 bases are a match to TRBD1. The V gene end was trimmed by 0 bases and the J gene end by 4 bases; junction bases not matched to a gene: 3. The CDR3 is made up of 16 amino acids. Germline CDR1 is SGDLS and CDR2 is YYNGEE. The CDR3 spells CASSVAGTGVTGELFF. In DNA form, the CDR3 reads TGTGCCAGCAGCGTAGCCGGGACAGGGGTCACCGGGGAGCTGTTTTTT. Together with reference TRBV9 and TRBJ2-2, the CDR3 gives the full variable domain: DSGVTQTPKHLITATGQRVTLRCSPRSGDLSVYWYQQSLDQGLQFLIQYYNGEERAKGNILERFSAQQFPDLHSELNLSSLELGDSALYFCASSVAGTGVTGELFFGEGSRLTVL.

This chain uses TRBV4-1 with TRBJ2-7; 10 bases agree with TRBD1. There are 15 residues in the CDR3. Germline CDR1 and CDR2: MGHRA and YSYEKL. The V gene end was trimmed by 5 bases and the J gene end by 3 bases; junction bases not matched to a gene: 7. Written as DNA, the CDR3 is TGCGCCAGCAGCACCGGGACAGGGGTCTTCTACGAGCAGTACTTC. Its protein is CASSTGTGVFYEQYF.

The J gene is TRBJ1-1, the V gene TRBV7-2; a weak D match, TRBD1 (6 bases). Germline V gene lookup returns CDR1 SGHTA and CDR2 FQGNSA. Trimming took 5 bases from V and 8 from J, leaving 18 bases between them. This CDR3 has 14 amino acids. The CDR3 DNA is TGTGCCAGCAGCCCACAGGGTTCGGGGGGAGAAGCTTTCTTT. This sequence encodes CASSPQGSGGEAFF.

The V gene is TRBV4-1, the J gene TRBJ2-7; D possibly corresponds to TRBD1 (6 bases). Germline V gene sequence: CDR1 MGHRA, CDR2 YSYEKL. The CDR3 length is 13 residues. Trimming cost V 5 bases and J 1 base, with 9 bases left between them. The CDR3 coding sequence is TGCGCCAGCAGCTCGGACAGTTCCTACGAGCAGTACTTC. Translated, it gives CASSSDSSYEQYF.

The rearrangement links TRBV27 to TRBJ1-2; weak D call: TRBD1 (6 bases). CDR1 and CDR2 from the germline V gene are MNHEY and SMNVEV (reference sequence). The CDR3 extends over 16 amino acids. Trimming cost V 6 bases and J 0 bases, with 17 bases left between them. The CDR3 reads CASRPFGQGTNYGYTF. The CDR3 DNA is TGTGCCAGCAGGCCCTTCGGGCAGGGGACTAACTATGGCTACACCTTC.

V is TRBV28 and J is TRBJ1-4, with D perhaps matching TRBD1 (5 bases). There are 14 residues in the CDR3. Per the germline V gene, CDR1 is MDHEN and CDR2 is SYDVKM. The V end was cut by 5 bases, the J end by 0 bases, with 7 bases between. This CDR3 reads CASSPGSTNEKLFF. The CDR3 nucleotides are TGTGCCAGCAGTCCAGGGTCAACTAATGAAAAACTGTTTTTT.

The chain employs TRBV7-9 and TRBJ2-2, with D tentatively TRBD2 (6 bases). V was clipped by 11 bases and J by 7 bases, with 17 bases between them. This CDR3 comprises 13 residues. Germline values: CDR1 SEHNR, CDR2 FQNEAQ (reference sequence). CDR3 protein: CAGGSTIGGELFF. CDR3 nucleotides: TGTGCCGGGGGGTCAACTATCGGCGGGGAGCTGTTTTTT. Full variable domain (outside the CDR3, taken from reference TRBV7-9 and TRBJ2-2): DTGVSQNPRHKITKRGQNVTFRCDPISEHNRLYWYRQTLGQGPEFLTYFQNEAQLEKSRLLSDRFSAERPKGSFSTLEIQRTEQGDSAMYLCAGGSTIGGELFFGEGSRLTVL.

CDR3 bases: TGTGCCAGCAGGAAACAGGGAGTAGACTATGGCTACACCTTC. Its protein product is CASRKQGVDYGYTF. The rearrangement joins TRBV6-5 to TRBJ1-2; D may be TRBD1 (6 bases). Germline V gene lookup returns CDR1 MNHEY and CDR2 SVGAGI. The CDR3 length is 14 residues. Trimming stripped 6 bases from V and 3 bases from J, with 14 bases between.

The genes are TRBV7-9 and TRBJ1-1, with no clear D. This CDR3 spans 15 amino acids. Germline V gives CDR1 SEHNR, CDR2 FQNEAQ (reference sequence). The V and J ends lost 1 base and 7 bases respectively, with 16 bases between them. CDR3 nucleotides: TGTGCCAGCAGCTTAGAGTTAGGGAGGTCTGATGAAGCTTTCTTT. Translation: CASSLELGRSDEAFF.

This sequence joins TRBV5-1 and TRBJ1-1; 7 nucleotides match TRBD1. The germline V gene encodes CDR1 SGHRS and CDR2 YFSETQ. V gave up 0 bases and J gave up 0 bases; unmatched junction bases: 2. This CDR3 has 15 amino acids. In DNA form, the CDR3 reads TGCGCCAGCAGCTTGGGGGACAGTATGAACACTGAAGCTTTCTTT. Its protein product is CASSLGDSMNTEAFF.

The chain has TRBV7-9 and TRBJ2-7; 10 positions agree with TRBD1. Germline V gene data show CDR1 as SEHNR and CDR2 as FQNEAQ (reference sequence). The CDR3 consists of 15 residues. V was pared by 5 bases and J by 4 bases, with 8 bases of the junction left unmatched. The CDR3 here is CASSAGTGDRYEQYF. CDR3 DNA: TGTGCCAGCAGCGCAGGGACAGGGGACCGATACGAGCAGTACTTC.

This clone showed up just once. This chain uses TRBV28 with TRBJ1-5, with D tentatively TRBD1 (6 bases). CDR3 length: 16 amino acids. V lost 3 bases and J 2 bases, leaving 14 bases between the germline ends. Germline values: CDR1 MDHEN, CDR2 SYDVKM. The CDR3 spells CASSFSGAPGNQPQHF. CDR3 nucleotides: TGTGCCAGCAGTTTTTCAGGGGCGCCGGGCAATCAGCCCCAGCATTTT.

This rearrangement joins TRBV29-1 to TRBJ1-2; D call uncertain. Germline CDR1 reads SQVTM; CDR2 reads ANQGSEA. V was shortened by 1 base and J by 3 bases, with 9 bases between the two germline ends. CDR3 length: 13 residues. The DNA of the CDR3 is TGCAGCGTTGAAGGCGGCACCTACTATGGCTACACCTTC. It codes for CSVEGGTYYGYTF.

The chain joins TRBV19 to TRBJ2-3, with 15 bases that match TRBD2. This CDR3 spans 17 amino acids. The germline V gene encodes CDR1 LNHDA and CDR2 SQIVND (reference sequence). Trimming at V came to 4 bases and at J to 4 bases, leaving 6 bases not matched to a gene. CDR3 residues: CASSTPGLAGGADTQYF. The DNA for the CDR3 is TGTGCCAGTAGTACCCCGGGACTAGCGGGAGGCGCAGATACGCAGTATTTT.

This chain uses TRBV7-6 with TRBJ1-1, with TRBD1 identical over 7 bases. The V and J ends lost 5 bases and 4 bases, in that order; junction bases with no gene match: 10. The CDR3 spans 15 residues. CDR1 SGHVS and CDR2 FNYEAQ come from the germline V gene. CDR3 sequence: CASSRRTGDGTEAFF. The DNA of the CDR3 is TGTGCCAGCAGCCGACGTACAGGGGATGGCACTGAAGCTTTCTTT.

The chain uses TRBV28 and TRBJ2-7; 14 bases agree with TRBD2. V lost 4 bases and J lost 6; bases outside the gene matches: 8. CDR3 length: 16 amino acids. The V gene's germline CDR1 is MDHEN and CDR2 SYDVKM. CDR3 in amino acids: CASSYRLAGGPCEQYF. The CDR3 DNA follows: TGTGCCAGCAGTTATAGACTAGCGGGAGGGCCCTGCGAGCAGTACTTC. The variable domain in full, with the rest retrieved from reference TRBV28 and TRBJ2-7, is DVKVTQSSRYLVKRTGEKVFLECVQDMDHENMFWYRQDPGLGLRLIYFSYDVKMKEKGDIPEGYSVSREKKERFSLILESASTNQTSMYLCASSYRLAGGPCEQYFGPGTRLTVT.

This chain uses TRBV5-6 with TRBJ2-1; 7 bases are a match to TRBD2. V was pared by 4 bases and J by 12 bases, with 25 bases of the junction left unmatched. CDR3 length: 18 amino acids. The germline V gene has CDR1 SGHDT and CDR2 YYEEEE. The CDR3 region is CASSQHTAGLPTPRGQFF. CDR3 nucleotides: TGTGCCAGCAGCCAACATACGGCGGGACTACCGACGCCGAGGGGGCAGTTCTTC.

The chain carries TRBV28 and TRBJ2-7; TRBD2 agrees at 7 bases. V was pared by 8 bases and J by 1 base, with 8 bases of the junction left unmatched. CDR3 length equals 14 residues. Germline loops: CDR1 MDHEN, CDR2 SYDVKM. The CDR3 loop is CASLPPGGSYEQYF. The CDR3 region has the DNA TGTGCCAGCCTCCCCCCCGGGGGGTCCTACGAGCAGTACTTC.

This chain links TRBV5-1 with TRBJ2-6; 8 bases agree with TRBD1. Trimming took 4 bases from V and 4 from J; bases not matched to a gene: 16. CDR3 size: 19 residues. Per the germline V gene, CDR1 is SGHRS and CDR2 is YFSETQ. The CDR3, as DNA: TGCGCCAGCAGCCAGGCGACGGGACAGGTCGTATCGGGGGCCAACGTCCTGACTTTC. Protein sequence: CASSQATGQVVSGANVLTF.